One T cell receptor (beta chain) is described in this entry. There is no known antigen for this receptor. No base-level quality is on record; no much larger clone is a single base apart. These data come from a study of cytomegalovirus exposure and HLA in healthy donors (TCRdb year 2017). Background for the entire study: According to an earlier analysis of several hundred of the donors, 200 million or so T cells yielded 120 million or so unique TCR beta sequences and approximately 300 Gb of sequence data. The study aimed to test whether signatures of past pathogen exposure could be identified by cataloging public T cell receptors. Donor age, sex, ethnicity and CMV serostatus were compiled alongside the repertoire data. A later genetic analysis used genome-wide SNP genotypes for about 60% of the roughly 700 donors, treating that subset as a discovery cohort. The T cell repertoires of under 700 subjects were profiled by immunosequencing and related to cytomegalovirus serostatus. To predict cytomegalovirus infection status, the study combined high-throughput TCR immunosequencing, statistical association of individual TCRs with disease status, and machine learning. An earlier analysis of approximately 500 of the donors applied high-throughput TCR beta sequencing to assess whether each TCR beta V gene segment acted as functional or pseudogenic. The later analysis used no new phenotypic data to find candidate immune exposures, relying instead on TCR beta sequences and their occurrence across donors. Around 320 gigabases of sequencing data and tens of millions of unique TCR sequences were included in an early release covering about 700 HLA-typed donors. Class I and class II HLA loci were covered by the typing at four-digit resolution. A later analysis re-examined previously published TCR beta repertoires from hundreds of donors and added high-resolution HLA genotyping to investigate patterns of TCR occurrence. Because of strong linkage in the cohort, five DR-DQ haplotypes were treated as single units for association and clustering. On average, roughly 240,000 unique TCR beta nucleotide sequences were sequenced per donor among 350 to 400 genotyped donors of the cohort, with 15% to 20% of those sequences being non-productive. Typing coverage varied by locus: roughly 620-640 donors for A, B, C, DRB1 and DQB1; roughly 560 for DQA1; about 570 for DPA1; 400 to 480 for DPB1. All discovery cohort repertoires had been generated on a single sequencing platform. Along with the 666-subject first cohort, a separate validation cohort of roughly 110 different subjects was used. Of the roughly 410 genotyped donors, less than 90% were placed in the genetic ancestry cluster associated with self-reported Caucasian donors. Points the paper makes about the study in general: An earlier analysis of some 560 of the donors showed that most TCR beta V segments appeared in productive rearrangements either about 87% or about 30% of the time, which broadly matched IMGT annotations. In a later analysis, HLA-associated TCR beta chains were found to be more clonally expanded and to have lower generation probabilities than equally common non-associated chains. Because HLA typing was unavailable for some donors at each locus, only the typed subset was used in association tests. CMV serostatus was the only immune exposure information available for the cohort. The cohort was sequenced for TCR beta chains only, and without alpha or paired-chain data the features that could be detected were limited. A total of fewer than 200 TCR beta chains were listed by the study as associated with cytomegalovirus. In a later genetic analysis, a missense DCLRE1C variant was associated with V-gene and J-gene trimming of TCR beta chains, and the association was replicated in an independent cohort. Specific HLA alleles were associated with about 17,000 TCR beta sequences at a false discovery rate of 0.05 in a later analysis. The authors suggested that the approach could potentially be extended to other disease states and immunological phenotypes. A later analysis reported that several top co-occurrence clusters appeared linked to parvovirus B19, influenza, CMV and Epstein-Barr virus. A further reported finding was that TCR beta sequences accurately predicted the HLA-A and HLA-B alleles for most subjects in the first cohort. When HLA alleles, especially DR and DQ, strongly co-occurred, attributing TCR associations to individual alleles was difficult. A later analysis found that most CMV-associated TCR beta chains appeared HLA-restricted, with HLA associations seemingly driven largely by CMV exposure. In vitro tests confirmed that three of the cytomegalovirus-associated TCR beta chains recognize cytomegalovirus antigens. Compared with the 666-donor mean, donors in an Asian-associated ancestry cluster had fewer N-insertions in productive TCRs, according to a later genetic analysis. Most TCR sequences were observed very rarely across donors, whereas some public TCRs were present in many individuals. Linkage disequilibrium might explain the correlated functional status among segregating V segments, but an unknown experimental factor could not be excluded. Some IMGT-functional V segments, including TRBV6-2 and TRBV6-3, could not be told apart with the 87-base-pair reads, so those segments were excluded. A cluster of highly shared sequence variants was judged likely to represent a technical artifact of the sequencing pipeline. Because counts were too low, seventeen rarely observed V segments, including chromosome 9 orphons, were excluded from the earlier analysis of several hundred of the donors. The classifier was reported to diagnose cytomegalovirus status with high specificity and sensitivity in both the original and validation cohorts. Presence/absence analyses assumed roughly uniform sequencing depth across donors, an assumption that may not hold. According to a later analysis, TCR association rates differed among HLA loci, with DRB1 alleles showing the most associated TCRs and HLA-C alleles showing the fewest.

V is pared back by 3 bases and J by 9 bases, with 9 bases lying between the germline termini. Spanning cysteine to phenylalanine, the CDR3 consists of 12 amino acids. Only the CDR3 portion is preserved as DNA: 36 bases, with reading frame beginning at the first base. Looking up the germline V gene yields CDR1 MGHRA and CDR2 YSYEKL. Library preparation employed the immunoSEQ multiplex PCR assay. For the multiplex PCR, a mixture combining 60 forward primers for TCR Vbeta segments and 13 reverse primers for TCR Jbeta segments was used. The CDR3 region of rearranged TCR beta genes was amplified from genomic DNA with a multiplex PCR assay. The Illumina HiSeq System was used to sequence the amplified TCR beta libraries as 87-base-pair reads. In the paper's pipeline: In a later analysis, tens of millions of unique TCR beta chains were counted across the 500 to 850 repertoires, and some 10 million of these chains were shared by at least two donors. A nearest-neighbor algorithm error-corrected the raw reads and collapsed the reads into unique sequences, merging closely related sequences to remove PCR and sequencing errors. V, D and J gene segments were assigned by aligning CDR3 sequences to IMGT reference sequences. Each retained sequence needed at least a six-nucleotide match to both a V gene segment and a J gene segment. Rearrangements were classified as productive when the CDR3 lacked stop codons and remained in frame with V and J, and all other rearrangements were classified as non-productive. CDR3 was defined by IMGT convention, running from the second conserved V-encoded cysteine to the conserved J-encoded phenylalanine. The earlier analysis of 587 of the donors excluded sequences that lacked an unambiguous match to a single V gene segment. An earlier analysis of fewer than 750 of the donors called V segments functional above 56.7% productive rearrangements and segregating when the between-donor standard deviation exceeded 5%. A statistical classification framework was built for diagnosing cytomegalovirus status from the catalog of TCR beta chain sequences. A later analysis assigned V and J genes by comparing TCR nucleotide sequences with IMGT/GENE-DB human TR gene sequences. Using the TCRdist pipeline, a later analysis assigned CDR3 sequences along with most-parsimonious VDJ recombination scenarios. In a later analysis, every TCR beta chain was defined by the combination of its CDR3 amino acid sequence and its V-gene family, and reads without a unique V-gene family were dropped. A later analysis removed 550 to 700 highly shared, low-generation-probability nucleotide sequences to deal with suspected cross-contamination and a sequencing artifact. In a later analysis, a clonal expansion index for each public chain was calculated from normalized within-repertoire ranks of inferred template counts. In a later analysis, generation probabilities were computed using a VDJ recombination model fitted to out-of-frame rearrangements, and the results were checked against IGoR. In a later analysis, TCR-TCR, TCR-HLA and TCR-CMV co-occurrence was scored with hypergeometric tests, and a repertoire-size bias correction was applied to TCR pairs. False discovery rates were estimated in a later analysis by permuting HLA or CMV assignments 20 times. In a later analysis, co-occurring TCRs were grouped using DBSCAN, and TCRdist sequence similarity was added for clustering within HLA-allele-positive subsets. Repertoires with fewer than 30,000 or more than 120,000 public chains were left out of co-occurrence clustering, as were five repertoires with anomalous nucleotide sharing. TCRdb provides this immuneACCESS table in a form limited to in-frame rearrangements. Some clones are lacking; in checked studies, under half of them reflect an unresolved V gene, and why the rest are absent is not known. The DNA gave D and trimming, while V, J and clone size come from that table. The sample table lists about 150,000 clones, approximately 84% of them with a count of one. Roughly 1.4% of the sample lies in the top ten.

In total, 666 healthy bone marrow donors made up the cohort. At the time of sampling, every cohort member was nominally healthy, though immune exposures that went unrecorded were likely present. The donor was CMV seropositive and was included in the group of around 300 seropositive cohort members. A peripheral blood sample was provided by each donor, and peripheral blood mononuclear cells were used for TCR beta sequencing. Genomic DNA was extracted from the blood cell samples with the Qiagen DNeasy Blood Extraction Kit. The chain is assembled from TRBV4-1 and TRBJ1-5; TRBD1 is possibly the D segment (5 matching bases). Specimen: PBMCs. The source is a man in his forties or fifties in good health and CMV-seropositive. The CDR3: CASSHPGGPQHF. In nucleotides, the sequence is TGCGCCAGCAGCCACCCGGGGGGGCCCCAGCATTTT.